Described below is a single T cell receptor beta chain sequence and its context. The antigen remains unidentified. The V end was cut by 2 bases, the J end by 5 bases, with 10 bases between. The CDR3 spans 14 residues. From germline, CDR1 is SGHVS and CDR2 FNYEAQ. Only in-frame clones appear in the TCRdb table, and some are missing; sequencing was by immunoSEQ multiplex PCR. The sample lists 140,000 to 150,000 clones, over 85% occurring once. The data were obtained in a study of T cell responses to AZD1222 COVID-19 vaccine. The study's findings and limits: In all cases, repertoires were sampled only after the peak T cell response.

The sequence was collected from an adult who received the AZD1222 COVID-19 vaccine. The source was peripheral blood, collected 28 days after the second AZD1222 dose. The chain uses TRBV7-6 and TRBJ2-1; D unclear. The DNA for the CDR3 is TGTGCCAGCAGCTTAAAGACTGGAAACAATGAGCAGTTCTTC. It codes for CASSLKTGNNEQFF.